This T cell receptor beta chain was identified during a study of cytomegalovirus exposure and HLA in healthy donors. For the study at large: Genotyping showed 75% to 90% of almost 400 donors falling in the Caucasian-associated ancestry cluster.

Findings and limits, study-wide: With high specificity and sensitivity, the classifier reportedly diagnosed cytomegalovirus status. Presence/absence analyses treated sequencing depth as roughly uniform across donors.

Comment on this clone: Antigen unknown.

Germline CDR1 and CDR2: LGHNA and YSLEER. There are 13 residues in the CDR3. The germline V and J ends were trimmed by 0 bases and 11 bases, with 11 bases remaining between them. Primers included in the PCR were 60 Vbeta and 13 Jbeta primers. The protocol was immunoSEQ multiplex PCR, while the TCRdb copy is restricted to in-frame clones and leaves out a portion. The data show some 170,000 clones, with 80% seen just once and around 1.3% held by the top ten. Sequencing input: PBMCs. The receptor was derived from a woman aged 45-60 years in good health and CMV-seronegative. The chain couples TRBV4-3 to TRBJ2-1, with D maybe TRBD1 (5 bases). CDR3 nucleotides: TGCGCCAGCAGCCAAGATTTGACAGTCAAGCAGTTCTTC. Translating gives CASSQDLTVKQFF.